Following are 22 T cell receptor beta chains from one sample sequenced in a study of cytomegalovirus exposure and HLA in healthy donors. TCRdb's table, derived via immunoSEQ multiplex PCR, lists solely in-frame clones and lacks some. The sample includes 60,000 to 70,000 clones, around 92% of them seen just once. Sequencing was done on a sample of PBMCs. The source of these receptors is a young man in good health and CMV-seropositive.

V gene TRBV6-1 combines with J gene TRBJ2-7; 9 bases align to TRBD2. Germline assignment: CDR1 MNHNS and CDR2 SASEGT. The CDR3 has 16 amino acids. Trimming took 6 bases from V and 2 from J; bases not matched to a gene: 11. CDR3 sequence: CASSERSGRIAYEQYF. The CDR3 DNA is TGTGCCAGCAGCGAAAGAAGCGGGAGGATAGCCTACGAGCAGTACTTC.

V and J are TRBV27 and TRBJ2-7, with D possibly TRBD2 on 6 matching bases. The CDR3 covers 15 residues. Trimming stripped 8 bases from V and 2 bases from J, with 19 bases between. Germline CDR1 and CDR2: MNHEY and SMNVEV (reference sequence). CDR3 sequence (DNA): TGTGCCAGCGGGGGGACTTGCGCCCTAGCCTACGAGCAGTACTTC. Translated, it gives CASGGTCALAYEQYF.

The chain has TRBV27 and TRBJ2-7; no firm D call. The V and J ends lost 4 bases and 3 bases respectively, with 4 bases between them. This CDR3 is built from 11 residues. The V gene's germline CDR1 is MNHEY and CDR2 SMNVEV (reference sequence). The CDR3 protein is CASSSYYEQYF. In nucleotides, the CDR3 is TGTGCCAGCAGTTCCTACTACGAGCAGTACTTC.

The genes are TRBV5-1 and TRBJ2-7; the D is unclear. Germline V gene data show CDR1 as SGHRS and CDR2 as YFSETQ. Trimming took 1 base from V and 1 from J, leaving 15 bases between them. The CDR3 spans 16 residues. CDR3 sequence reads: CASSLWIEVPSYEQYF. The CDR3 region has the DNA TGCGCCAGCAGCTTGTGGATAGAGGTTCCTTCCTACGAGCAGTACTTC.

The V call is TRBV30, the J call TRBJ1-1; no reliable D call. Trimming shortened V by 2 bases and J by 1 base, and 8 bases separated the two germline ends. Germline V gives CDR1 GTSNPN, CDR2 SVGIG (reference sequence). There are 13 residues in the CDR3. CDR3 amino acids: CAWSRIRNTEAFF. The CDR3 DNA sequence: TGTGCCTGGAGTAGAATCAGGAACACTGAAGCTTTCTTT.

The rearrangement joins TRBV27 to TRBJ2-2, with 10 nucleotides matching TRBD2. The trim removed 8 bases at V and 6 bases at J, leaving 9 bases unmatched. CDR1 and CDR2 (germline): MNHEY, SMNVEV (reference sequence). The CDR3 is made up of 15 amino acids. The CDR3 is CASSGEREGPGELFF. In nucleotides, the CDR3 is TGTGCCAGCTCGGGCGAGCGGGAGGGCCCCGGGGAGCTGTTTTTT.

The genes are TRBV4-1 and TRBJ1-2; 7 bases are shared with TRBD1. The junction had 5 bases not matched to a gene; V was cut back by 2 bases and J by 5 bases. CDR3 length: 14 amino acids. Germline V gene data show CDR1 as MGHRA and CDR2 as YSYEKL. The CDR3 DNA reads TGCGCCAGCAGCCAACCGTTGACAGGGTATGGCTACACCTTC. Translating gives CASSQPLTGYGYTF.

The CDR3 DNA sequence: TGTGCCAGCAGTTTTGGGGGAGGACTAGCGGCAGATACGCAGTATTTT. Translating gives CASSFGGGLAADTQYF. The chain links TRBV27 to TRBJ2-3; 10 nucleotides align to TRBD2. The V gene end was trimmed by 3 bases and the J gene end by 4 bases; junction bases not matched to a gene: 7. Germline loops: CDR1 MNHEY, CDR2 SMNVEV (reference sequence). This CDR3 is built from 16 residues.

The rearrangement uses TRBV27 and TRBJ2-3; 13 bases map to TRBD2. The junction had 3 bases not matched to a gene; V was cut back by 2 bases and J by 4 bases. Germline lookup yields CDR1 MNHEY and CDR2 SMNVEV (reference sequence). The CDR3 extends over 16 amino acids. The CDR3 DNA sequence: TGTGCCAGCAGTTTAGGACTAGCGGGAGACGCAGATACGCAGTATTTT. The encoded protein is CASSLGLAGDADTQYF.

The chain is built from TRBV15 and TRBJ2-1; D perhaps matches TRBD1 (5 bases). V was shortened by 0 bases and J by 1 base, with 7 bases between the two germline ends. This CDR3 is 15 amino acids long. Germline CDR1 reads LNHNV; CDR2 reads YYDKDF (reference sequence). CDR3 DNA: TGTGCCACCAGCAGAGATGGGGCTTCCTACAATGAGCAGTTCTTC. Translating gives CATSRDGASYNEQFF.

The V gene is TRBV5-4, the J gene TRBJ1-4; 7 bases agree with TRBD1. Germline V gene sequence: CDR1 SGHNT, CDR2 YYREEE (reference sequence). V gave up 3 bases and J gave up 10 bases; unmatched junction bases: 9. The CDR3 consists of 14 residues. Here the CDR3 DNA reads TGTGCCAGCAGCTCCGGGACAGTGGAAGGAAAACTGTTTTTT. Its translation: CASSSGTVEGKLFF.

The CDR3 protein is CASSIVGGGPSGANVLTF. For the CDR3, the DNA is TGTGCCAGTAGTATAGTTGGAGGGGGCCCCTCTGGGGCCAACGTCCTGACTTTC. The gene calls are TRBV19 and TRBJ2-6; tentative D call: TRBD1 (7 bases). Germline loops: CDR1 LNHDA, CDR2 SQIVND (reference sequence). This CDR3 comprises 18 residues. Trimming shortened V by 1 base and J by 0 bases, and 13 bases separated the two germline ends.

The V gene is TRBV4-1, the J gene TRBJ2-7, with 7 bases identical to TRBD2. This CDR3 is built from 15 residues. Germline lookup yields CDR1 MGHRA and CDR2 YSYEKL. With 1 base clipped from V and 1 base from J, the junction kept 4 bases outside the gene matches. The CDR3 coding sequence is TGCGCCAGCAGCCAAGGGGCTAGCGGATCCTACGAGCAGTACTTC. This sequence encodes CASSQGASGSYEQYF.

In this sample, this clone turned up once. The chain recombines TRBV6-5 with TRBJ2-7; D gene uncertain. V was trimmed by 3 bases and J by 5 bases, leaving 8 bases between them. CDR1 and CDR2 from the germline V gene are MNHEY and SVGAGI. The CDR3 contains 12 residues. CDR3: CASSYAPDEQYF. For the CDR3, the DNA is TGTGCCAGCAGTTATGCCCCGGACGAGCAGTACTTC.

This clone was seen only a few times. The chain joins TRBV6-1 to TRBJ2-1; D remains unclear. The CDR3 is made up of 12 amino acids. CDR1 MNHNS and CDR2 SASEGT come from the germline V gene. Trimming shortened V by 6 bases and J by 5 bases, and 8 bases separated the two germline ends. CDR3 DNA: TGTGCCAGCAGCCCTATTCACAATGAGCAGTTCTTC. It is translated as CASSPIHNEQFF.

The CDR3 loop is CASSLGPTSGKYEQYF. The DNA for the CDR3 is TGTGCCAGCAGCTTAGGTCCGACTAGCGGGAAATACGAGCAGTACTTC. The chain carries TRBV7-9 and TRBJ2-7, with TRBD2 matching 11 bases. CDR3 length: 16 amino acids. Trimming removed 1 base from V and 4 bases from J; junction bases left unmatched: 6. From germline, CDR1 is SEHNR and CDR2 FQNEAQ (reference sequence).

The gene calls are TRBV27 and TRBJ1-5; weak D call: TRBD1 (6 bases). CDR3 size: 16 residues. Looked up from germline, CDR1 is MNHEY and CDR2 is SMNVEV (reference sequence). Between the trimmed V and J ends, which lost 5 bases and 1 base, there was a span of 15 bases. CDR3 in DNA: TGTGCCAGCAGTCCCTATTGGACAGTCAGCAATCAGCCCCAGCATTTT. Its translation is CASSPYWTVSNQPQHF.

The CDR3 DNA reads as TGTGCCAGCCGGGAGCGGCGAGGGAGCAATCAGCCCCAGCATTTT. Its translation is CASRERRGSNQPQHF. The chain recombines TRBV27 with TRBJ1-5; D remains ambiguous. This CDR3 has 15 amino acids. Germline assignment: CDR1 MNHEY and CDR2 SMNVEV (reference sequence). Trimming took off 8 bases at V and 1 base at J, with 15 bases between the two ends.

The chain combines TRBV5-4 with TRBJ2-7; 9 positions match TRBD1. The CDR3 consists of 15 residues. Trimming at V came to 4 bases and at J to 0 bases, leaving 5 bases not matched to a gene. The germline CDR1 and CDR2 sequences are SGHNT and YYREEE (reference sequence). CDR3 residues: CASSPGQGISYEQYF. The CDR3 coding sequence is TGTGCCAGCAGCCCGGGACAGGGAATCTCCTACGAGCAGTACTTC.

The chain uses TRBV6-5 and TRBJ2-7; TRBD2 might be the D (5 bases). Trimming cost V 2 bases and J 4 bases, with 6 bases left between them. Germline CDR1 MNHEY, CDR2 SVGAGI. The CDR3 sequence is 12 residues long. CDR3 loop: CASSYGLYEQYF. Written as DNA, the CDR3 is TGTGCCAGCAGTTACGGACTTTACGAGCAGTACTTC.

Here the CDR3 reads CASSAGQGNQPQHF. The CDR3 region has the DNA TGCGCCAGCAGCGCGGGACAGGGGAATCAGCCCCAGCATTTT. The chain links TRBV5-1 to TRBJ1-5; TRBD1 agrees at 10 bases. V dropped 4 bases and J dropped 4; count of bases not matched to a gene: 2. The CDR3 is 14 amino acids. Per germline, CDR1 SGHRS and CDR2 YFSETQ.

This chain links TRBV29-1 with TRBJ1-2; 9 nucleotides match TRBD1. Losses at the gene ends were 7 bases for V and 7 bases for J; bases not matched to a gene: 4. The CDR3 length is 11 residues. From germline, CDR1 is SQVTM and CDR2 ANQGSEA. The CDR3 bases are TGCAGCGCATCGGACAGGGGTGGCTACACCTTC. As protein: CSASDRGGYTF.